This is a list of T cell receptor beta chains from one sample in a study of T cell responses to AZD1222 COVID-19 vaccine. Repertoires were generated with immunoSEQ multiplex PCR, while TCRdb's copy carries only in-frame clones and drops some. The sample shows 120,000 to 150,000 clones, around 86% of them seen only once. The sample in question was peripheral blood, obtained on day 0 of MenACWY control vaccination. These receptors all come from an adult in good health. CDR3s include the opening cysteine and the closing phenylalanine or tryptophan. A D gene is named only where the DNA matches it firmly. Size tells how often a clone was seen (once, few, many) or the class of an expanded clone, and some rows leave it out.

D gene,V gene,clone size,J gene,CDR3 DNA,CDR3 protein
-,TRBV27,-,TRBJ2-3,TGTGCCAGCAGTTTTGTTGGGGATACGCAGTATTTT,CASSFVGDTQYF
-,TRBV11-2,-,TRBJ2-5,TGTGCCAGCAGCTCCCCTGGCCGGACCCATGGGGAGACCCAGTACTTC,CASSSPGRTHGETQYF
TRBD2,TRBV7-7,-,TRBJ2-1,TGTGCCAGCAGCTCACTAGCGGGGGGGGCCAGCTCCTACAATGAGCAGTTCTTC,CASSSLAGGASSYNEQFF
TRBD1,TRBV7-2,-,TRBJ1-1,TGTGCCAGCAGCTGGGACAGGGCGGTAGGCACTGAAGCTTTCTTT,CASSWDRAVGTEAFF
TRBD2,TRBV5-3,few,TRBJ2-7,TGTGCCAGAAGCTTGATTGGGGCTAGCGGTCTTACCTACGAGCAGTACTTC,CARSLIGASGLTYEQYF
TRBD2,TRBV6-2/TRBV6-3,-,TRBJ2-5,TGTGCCAGCAGTTACCCCTCGGGAGGGAAGACCCAGTACTTC,CASSYPSGGKTQYF
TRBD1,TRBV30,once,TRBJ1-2,TGTGCCTGGCGGACAGGGAGTAACTATGGCTACACCTTC,CAWRTGSNYGYTF
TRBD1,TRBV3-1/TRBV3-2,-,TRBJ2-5,TGTGCCAGCAGCTTTAACAGGGGGGAGACCCAGTACTTC,CASSFNRGETQYF
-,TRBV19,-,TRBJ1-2,TGTGCCAGTAGTATAGATCGGGGGACGAAGGGTGGCTACACCTTC,CASSIDRGTKGGYTF
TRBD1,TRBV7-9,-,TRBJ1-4,TGTGCCAGCAGCTTAGCGGGACAGATTAATGAAAAACTGTTTTTT,CASSLAGQINEKLFF
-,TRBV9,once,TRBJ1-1,TGTGCCAGCGCCAGTGGTGATGCTGAAGCTTTCTTT,CASASGDAEAFF
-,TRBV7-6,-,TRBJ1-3,TGTGCCAGCAGCTTAGTTCCCGACTACTCTGGAAACACCATATATTTT,CASSLVPDYSGNTIYF
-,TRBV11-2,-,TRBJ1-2,TGTGCCAGCAGCTTAAAAGATACGACTGGCTACACCTTC,CASSLKDTTGYTF
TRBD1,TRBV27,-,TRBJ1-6,TGTGCCAGCAGTTTAGACAGGGGGTTGAATTCACCCCTCCACTTT,CASSLDRGLNSPLHF
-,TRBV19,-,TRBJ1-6,TGTGCCAGTAGTATAGGGCGGAGCCCGGGTTCACCCCTCCACTTT,CASSIGRSPGSPLHF
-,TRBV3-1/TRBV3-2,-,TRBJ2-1,TGTGCCAGCAGCCAAGGGGGGTTTCTGGGAAACAATGAGCAGTTCTTC,CASSQGGFLGNNEQFF
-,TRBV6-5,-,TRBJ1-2,TGTGCCAGCACCGAGGGCTATGGCTACACCTTC,CASTEGYGYTF
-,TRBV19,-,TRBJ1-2,TGTGCCAGCAACGTCGCGGGACTGAGCTATGGCTACACCTTC,CASNVAGLSYGYTF
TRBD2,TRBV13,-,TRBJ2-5,TGTGCCAGCAGAAAGACTAGCGGGGGGTTGAGTAGGGAGACCCAGTACTTC,CASRKTSGGLSRETQYF
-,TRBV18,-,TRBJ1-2,TGTGCCAGCTCACCAGGGGCGGGCTTCTATGGCTACACCTTC,CASSPGAGFYGYTF
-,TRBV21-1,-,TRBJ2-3,TGTGCCAGCAGCGACCGGGACACCGAGGGGTCAGATACGCAGTATTTT,CASSDRDTEGSDTQYF
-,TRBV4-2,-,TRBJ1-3,TGTGCCAGCAGCCAAGGTCCGGGCGGAAACACCATATATTTT,CASSQGPGGNTIYF
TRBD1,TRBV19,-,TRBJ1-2,TGTGCCAGTACCAAGGACAGGGGAAGGATCTATGGCTACACCTTC,CASTKDRGRIYGYTF
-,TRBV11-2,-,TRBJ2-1,TGTGCCAGCAGCTTATGGGCCTCCTACAATGAGCAGTTCTTC,CASSLWASYNEQFF
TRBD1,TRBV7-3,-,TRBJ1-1,TGTGCCAGCAGCCCCCGACAGGGGGGGGAGGCTTTCTTT,CASSPRQGGEAFF
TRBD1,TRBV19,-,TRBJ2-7,TGTGCCAGTAGTAGTCGGGACAGGGGGTCCTACGAGCAGTACTTC,CASSSRDRGSYEQYF
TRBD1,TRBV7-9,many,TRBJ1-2,TGTGCCAGCAGCCCTGGGACAGGGTATAATGGCTACACCTTC,CASSPGTGYNGYTF
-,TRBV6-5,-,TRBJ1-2,TGTGCCAGCGCCAGGGATTTGAACTATGGCTACACCTTC,CASARDLNYGYTF
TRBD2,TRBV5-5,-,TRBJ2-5,TGTGCCAGCAGCCCCCAGCGGGGGACGTACCAAGAGACCCAGTACTTC,CASSPQRGTYQETQYF
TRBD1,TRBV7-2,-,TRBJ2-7,TGTGCCAGCAGCCAAGACAGGGGTAACGAGCAGTACTTC,CASSQDRGNEQYF
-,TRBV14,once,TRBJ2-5,TGTGCCAGCAGTCGCGTCGCAATGGAGACCCAGTACTTC,CASSRVAMETQYF
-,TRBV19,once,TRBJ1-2,TGTGCCAGTAGTATTAAAGGGCTCGGAGGCTACACCTTC,CASSIKGLGGYTF
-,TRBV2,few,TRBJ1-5,TGTGCCAGCAGTTATGACAGCTATCAGCCCCAGCATTTT,CASSYDSYQPQHF
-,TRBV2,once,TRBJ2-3,TGTGCCAGCAGTGAAGCGCGAGGCAGGACAGATACGCAGTATTTT,CASSEARGRTDTQYF
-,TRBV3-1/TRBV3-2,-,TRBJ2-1,TGTGCCAGCAGCGACCAAGACAGTATCCTCTACAATGAGCAGTTCTTC,CASSDQDSILYNEQFF
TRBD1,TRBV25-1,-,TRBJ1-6,TGTGCCAGCACCACGACAGGGAAGAATTCACCCCTCCACTTT,CASTTTGKNSPLHF
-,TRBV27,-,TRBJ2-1,TGTGCCAGCAGTTTGCCCAGGGCCCCACCCAATGAGCAGTTCTTC,CASSLPRAPPNEQFF
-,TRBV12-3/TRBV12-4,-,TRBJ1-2,TGTGCCAGCAGTTTAGGAGTAGGGTATGGCTACACCTTC,CASSLGVGYGYTF
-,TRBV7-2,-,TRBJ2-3,TGTGCCAGCAGCTCGCGGTCCGGGAGCCTCACAGATACGCAGTATTTT,CASSSRSGSLTDTQYF
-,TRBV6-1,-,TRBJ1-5,TGTGCCAGCAGTGAAGGGGCAGGGAGGAAACAGCCCCAGCATTTT,CASSEGAGRKQPQHF
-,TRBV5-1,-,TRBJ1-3,TGCGCCAGCAGCACACAGGGTAACCTCGCTGGAAACACCATATATTTT,CASSTQGNLAGNTIYF
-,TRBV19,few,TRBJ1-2,TGTGCCAGTAGGGCCCACGACAGCTACTATGGCTACACCTTC,CASRAHDSYYGYTF
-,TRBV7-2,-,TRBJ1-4,TGTGCCAGCAGCCCGACGTTGGACCCAAGTGAAAAACTGTTTTTT,CASSPTLDPSEKLFF
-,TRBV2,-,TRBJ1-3,TGTGCCAGCAGTCCTAGGGGGACTGGAAACACCATATATTTT,CASSPRGTGNTIYF
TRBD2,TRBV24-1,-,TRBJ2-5,TGTGCCACCAGTGAACAGACTAGCGGGGAAGAGACCCAGTACTTC,CATSEQTSGEETQYF
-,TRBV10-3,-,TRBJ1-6,TGTGCCATCAGTGAGTCAATTTCTGCTCACCCACCCCTCCACTTT,CAISESISAHPPLHF
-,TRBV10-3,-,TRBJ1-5,TGTGCCATCAGTGAGTCGGGTCCCAATCAGCCCCAGCATTTT,CAISESGPNQPQHF
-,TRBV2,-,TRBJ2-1,TGTGCCAGCAGTGAACTTGAAAACAATGAGCAGTTCTTC,CASSELENNEQFF
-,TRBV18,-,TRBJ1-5,TGTGCCAGCTCACCCGATAACAGCAATCAGCCCCAGCATTTT,CASSPDNSNQPQHF
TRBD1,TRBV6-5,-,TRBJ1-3,TGTGCCAGCAAAGCACAGGGGGCGATAGGAAACACCATATATTTT,CASKAQGAIGNTIYF
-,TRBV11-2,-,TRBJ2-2,TGTGCCAGCAGCCCAATTGCCCTTGGGACCGGGGAGCTGTTTTTT,CASSPIALGTGELFF
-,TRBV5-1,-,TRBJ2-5,TGCGCCAGCAGCTTGAGGCCTCACCAACAAGAGACCCAGTACTTC,CASSLRPHQQETQYF
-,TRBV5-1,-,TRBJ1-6,TGCGCCAGCAGATCGTCAGGGGAGGGATCACCCCTCCACTTT,CASRSSGEGSPLHF